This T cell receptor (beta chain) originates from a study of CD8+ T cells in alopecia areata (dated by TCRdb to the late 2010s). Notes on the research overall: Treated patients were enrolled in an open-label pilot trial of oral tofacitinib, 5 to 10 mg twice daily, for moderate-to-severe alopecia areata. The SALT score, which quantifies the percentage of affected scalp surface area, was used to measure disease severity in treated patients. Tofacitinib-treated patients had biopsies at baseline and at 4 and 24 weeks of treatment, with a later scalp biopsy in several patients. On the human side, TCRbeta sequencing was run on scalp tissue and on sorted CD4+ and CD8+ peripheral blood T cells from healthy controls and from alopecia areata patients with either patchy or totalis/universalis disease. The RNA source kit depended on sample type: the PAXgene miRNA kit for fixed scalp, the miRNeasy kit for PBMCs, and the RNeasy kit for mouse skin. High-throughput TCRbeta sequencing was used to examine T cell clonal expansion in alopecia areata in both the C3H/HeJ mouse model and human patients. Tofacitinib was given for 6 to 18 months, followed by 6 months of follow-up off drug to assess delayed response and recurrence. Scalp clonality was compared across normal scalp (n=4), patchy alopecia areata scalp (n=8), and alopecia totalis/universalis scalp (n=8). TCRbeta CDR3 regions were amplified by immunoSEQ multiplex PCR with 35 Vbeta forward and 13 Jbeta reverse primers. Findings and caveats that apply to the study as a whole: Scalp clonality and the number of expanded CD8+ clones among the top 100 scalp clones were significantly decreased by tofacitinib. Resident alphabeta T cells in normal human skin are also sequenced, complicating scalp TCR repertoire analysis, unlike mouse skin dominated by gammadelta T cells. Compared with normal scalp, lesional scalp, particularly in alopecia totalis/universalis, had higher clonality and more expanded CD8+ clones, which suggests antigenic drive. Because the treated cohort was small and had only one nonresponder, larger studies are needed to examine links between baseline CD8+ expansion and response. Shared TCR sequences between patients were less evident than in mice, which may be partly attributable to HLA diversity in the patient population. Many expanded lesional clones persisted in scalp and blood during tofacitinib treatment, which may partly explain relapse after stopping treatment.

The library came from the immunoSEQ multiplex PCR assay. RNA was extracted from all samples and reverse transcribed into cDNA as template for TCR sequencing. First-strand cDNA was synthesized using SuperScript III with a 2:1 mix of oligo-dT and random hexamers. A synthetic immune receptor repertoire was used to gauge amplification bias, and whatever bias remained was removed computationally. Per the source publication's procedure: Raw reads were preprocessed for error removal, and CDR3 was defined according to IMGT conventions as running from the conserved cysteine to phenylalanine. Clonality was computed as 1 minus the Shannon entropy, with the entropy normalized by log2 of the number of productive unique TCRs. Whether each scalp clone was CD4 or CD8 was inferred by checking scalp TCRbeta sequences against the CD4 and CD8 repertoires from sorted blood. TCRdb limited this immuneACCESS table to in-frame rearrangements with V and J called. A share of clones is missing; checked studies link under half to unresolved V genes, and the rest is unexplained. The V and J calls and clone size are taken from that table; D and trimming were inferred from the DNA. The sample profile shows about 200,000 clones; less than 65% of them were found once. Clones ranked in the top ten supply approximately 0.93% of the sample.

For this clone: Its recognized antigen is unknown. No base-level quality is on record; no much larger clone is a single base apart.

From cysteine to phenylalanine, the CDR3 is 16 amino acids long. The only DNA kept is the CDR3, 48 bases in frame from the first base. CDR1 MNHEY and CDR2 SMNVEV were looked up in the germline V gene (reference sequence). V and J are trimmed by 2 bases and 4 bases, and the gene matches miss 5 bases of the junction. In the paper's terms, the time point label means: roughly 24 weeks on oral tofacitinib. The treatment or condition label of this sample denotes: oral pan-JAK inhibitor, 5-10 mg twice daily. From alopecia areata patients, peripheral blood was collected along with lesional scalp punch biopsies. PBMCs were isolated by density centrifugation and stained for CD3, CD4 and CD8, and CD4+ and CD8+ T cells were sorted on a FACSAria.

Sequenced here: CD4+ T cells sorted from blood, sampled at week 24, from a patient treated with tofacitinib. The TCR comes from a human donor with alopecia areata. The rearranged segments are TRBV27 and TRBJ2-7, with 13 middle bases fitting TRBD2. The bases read TGTGCCAGCAGTTTAACCCGGACTAGCGGGGGTTACGAGCAGTACTTC. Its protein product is CASSLTRTSGGYEQYF.